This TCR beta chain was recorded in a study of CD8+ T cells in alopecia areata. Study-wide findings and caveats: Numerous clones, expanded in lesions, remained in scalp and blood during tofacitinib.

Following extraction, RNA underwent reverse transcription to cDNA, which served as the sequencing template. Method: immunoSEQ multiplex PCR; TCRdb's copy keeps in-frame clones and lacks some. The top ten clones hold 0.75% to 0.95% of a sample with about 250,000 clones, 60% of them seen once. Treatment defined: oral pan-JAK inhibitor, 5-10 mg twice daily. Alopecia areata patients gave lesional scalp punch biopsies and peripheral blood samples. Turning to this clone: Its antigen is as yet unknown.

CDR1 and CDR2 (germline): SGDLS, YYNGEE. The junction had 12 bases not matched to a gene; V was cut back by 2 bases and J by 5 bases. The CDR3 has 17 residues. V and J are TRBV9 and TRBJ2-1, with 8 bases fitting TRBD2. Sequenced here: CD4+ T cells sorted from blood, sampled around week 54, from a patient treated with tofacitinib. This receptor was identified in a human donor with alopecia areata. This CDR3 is CASSVSGTLAANNEQFF. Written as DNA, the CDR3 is TGTGCCAGCAGCGTTTCCGGGACACTAGCGGCGAACAATGAGCAGTTCTTC.